Many counts were recorded for the clone carrying this T cell receptor beta chain. Its antigen is unknown. The sample comes from a study of T-cell reconstitution after alpha-beta-depleted transplantation in children. Whole-study findings and limits: One year post-transplant, T-cell counts and diversity were largely derived from T cells produced anew. Alpha-beta T cells present about two months after transplant were reported to originate from several hundred expanded graft clones.

During its preparation, the TCRbeta library received unique molecular identifiers. TCRdb re-analysed the PCR reads in MiXCR, keeping a single row per CDR3 protein. The data contain 250,000 to 300,000 distinct CDR3 sequences, over 9.5% of them singletons. There are 15 residues in the CDR3. V dropped 2 bases and J dropped 4 bases, with 14 bases sitting between them. CDR1 is MDHEN, CDR2 SYDVKM, per germline. V is TRBV28 and J is TRBJ1-2; tentative D call: TRBD1 (5 bases). The receptor was derived from a boy less than two years old with acute myeloid leukemia, due to receive a stem cell transplant. The sample consisted of PBMCs, taken before TCRalphabeta/CD19-depleted stem cell transplant. The CDR3 is CASSLGRGGTYGYTF. The CDR3 DNA sequence: TGTGCCAGCAGTTTAGGGAGGGGTGGGACCTATGGCTACACCTTC.